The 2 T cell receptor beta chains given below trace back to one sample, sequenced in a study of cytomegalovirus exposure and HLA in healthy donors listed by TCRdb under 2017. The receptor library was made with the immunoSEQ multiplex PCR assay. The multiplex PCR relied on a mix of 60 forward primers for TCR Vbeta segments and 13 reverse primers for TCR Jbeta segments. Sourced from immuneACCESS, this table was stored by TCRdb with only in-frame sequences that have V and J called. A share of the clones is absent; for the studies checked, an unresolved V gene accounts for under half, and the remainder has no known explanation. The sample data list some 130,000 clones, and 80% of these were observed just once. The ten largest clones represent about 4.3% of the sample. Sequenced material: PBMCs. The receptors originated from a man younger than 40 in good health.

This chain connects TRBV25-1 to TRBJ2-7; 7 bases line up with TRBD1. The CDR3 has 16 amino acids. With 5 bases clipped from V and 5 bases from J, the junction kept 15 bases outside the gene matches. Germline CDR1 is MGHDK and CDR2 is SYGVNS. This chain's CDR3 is CASSSHGLGGRDEQYF. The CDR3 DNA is TGTGCCAGCAGTTCACACGGATTAGGGGGCCGGGACGAGCAGTACTTC.

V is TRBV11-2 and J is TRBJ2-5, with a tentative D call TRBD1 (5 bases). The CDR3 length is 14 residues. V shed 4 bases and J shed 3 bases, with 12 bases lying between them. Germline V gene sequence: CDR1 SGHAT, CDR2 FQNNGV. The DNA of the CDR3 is TGTGCCAGCAGCTGGGGAAGGGGTGAAGAGACCCAGTACTTC. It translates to CASSWGRGEETQYF.